This T cell receptor (beta chain) was observed in a study of T cell repertoires in MIS-A myocarditis. TCRdb keeps only in-frame clones here, not all; method: immunoSEQ multiplex PCR. The sample lists 7,000 or so clones; less than 80% were seen once. The receptor comes from a man younger than 35 with fulminant myocarditis from multisystem inflammatory syndrome in adults (MIS-A) after COVID-19. The sequenced sample consisted of right inferior lung lobe tissue obtained at autopsy.

CDR3 protein: CSVDVDRDYGYTF. The CDR3, as DNA: TGCAGCGTTGACGTCGACAGGGACTATGGCTACACCTTC. The genes are TRBV29-1 and TRBJ1-2; TRBD1 matches at 7 bases. J lost 3 bases, V lost 3 bases, and 4 bases had no gene match. In germline, CDR1 is SQVTM, CDR2 ANQGSEA. The CDR3 contains 13 residues.